The rows below give T cell receptor beta chains drawn from one sample of a study of CD8 T cells in ankylosing spondylitis. One entry per CDR3 protein results from TCRdb running MiXCR on the 5' RACE reads. The repertoire holds under 550,000 distinct CDR3 sequences, with more than 25% as singletons. The sample comprised blood, either unsorted or a sorted T cell fraction (not recorded which). These receptor sequences come from a male donor with ankylosing spondylitis. CDR3s include the opening cysteine and the closing phenylalanine or tryptophan. D genes are given only for firm matches. Rows give clone size only sometimes, using once, few, many, or a class for an expanded clone.

TRBV5-1	TRBJ2-1	NA	TRBD2	TGCGCCAGCAGCGCCCCACAAGCGGGAGGCCGCAATGAGCAGTTCTTC	CASSAPQAGGRNEQFF
TRBV11-2	TRBJ2-2	few	NA	TGTGCCAGCAGCTTAGTCCACGGAGCGAACACCGGGGAGCTGTTTTTT	CASSLVHGANTGELFF
TRBV5-1	TRBJ1-3	NA	NA	TGCGCCAGCAGCTTGGAAGGGCCTAATAGGTCCTCTGGAAACACCATATATTTT	CASSLEGPNRSSGNTIYF
TRBV20-1	TRBJ1-2	NA	NA	TGCAGTGTTACCCTATCTGGAAACTATGGCTACACCTTC	CSVTLSGNYGYTF
TRBV9	TRBJ2-2	few	NA	TGTGCCAGCAGCGTAGGGGGGCCTCAGGCCGGGGAGCTGTTTTTT	CASSVGGPQAGELFF
TRBV24-1	TRBJ1-5	NA	TRBD1	TGTGCCACCAGTGGGACAGGAAATAGCAATCAGCCCCAGCATTTT	CATSGTGNSNQPQHF
TRBV12-3/TRBV12-4	TRBJ2-2	few	NA	TGTGCCAGCAGCCCCATAGGAGGACACGAGCTGTTTTTT	CASSPIGGHELFF
TRBV5-1	TRBJ2-3	many	NA	TGCGCCAGCAGCAGTGGGCGTGAAGGTCCAGATACGCAGTATTTT	CASSSGREGPDTQYF
TRBV11-3	TRBJ2-5	NA	NA	TGTGCCAGCAGCATAGGGACTTCGTATCAAGAGACCCAGTACTTC	CASSIGTSYQETQYF
TRBV5-5	TRBJ2-2	NA	NA	TGTGCCAGCAGCTTGGTGGTGGGGGCGGCCGGGGAGCTGTTTTTT	CASSLVVGAAGELFF
TRBV18	TRBJ1-2	few	NA	TGTGCCAGCTCACCCATTCAGGGCAACTATGGCTACACCTTC	CASSPIQGNYGYTF
TRBV30	TRBJ1-4	few	NA	TGTGCCCACACGAGGGATAACGCGAATGAAAAACTGTTTTTT	CAHTRDNANEKLFF
TRBV10-3	TRBJ1-1	few	TRBD1	TGTGCCATCAGTGAGGGGGACAGGGGGCTGGATGAAGCTTTCTTT	CAISEGDRGLDEAFF
TRBV24-1	TRBJ2-2	NA	NA	TGTGCCACCAGTGATGAAGGCAGGGCAACCGGGGAGCTGTTTTTT	CATSDEGRATGELFF
TRBV2	TRBJ2-3	few	NA	TGTGCCAGCAGTGAGGACAGCACAGATACGCAGTATTTT	CASSEDSTDTQYF
TRBV24-1	TRBJ2-2	few	NA	TGTGCCACCAGTGATTTGGGGGGGTGGTCGAACACCGGGGAGCTGTTTTTT	CATSDLGGWSNTGELFF
TRBV20-1	TRBJ2-3	NA	NA	TGCAGTGCCCGTGACTACTCTAGCACAGATACGCAGTATTTT	CSARDYSSTDTQYF
TRBV20-1	TRBJ2-2	NA	NA	TGCAGTGCTACCAACAGGGTATCGAACACCGGGGAGCTGTTTTTT	CSATNRVSNTGELFF
TRBV7-9	TRBJ1-5	few	NA	TGTGCCAGCAGCCAGGAAGGTCTAAATCAGCCCCAGCATTTT	CASSQEGLNQPQHF
TRBV12-3/TRBV12-4	TRBJ1-3	few	NA	TGTGCCAGCAGCCCCCGACAGAGCTCTGGAAACACCATATATTTT	CASSPRQSSGNTIYF
TRBV7-9	TRBJ2-1	few	NA	TGTGCCAGCAGCCGCCTTAAAGGTAATGAGCAGTTCTTC	CASSRLKGNEQFF
TRBV27	TRBJ1-5	few	TRBD1	TGTGCCAGCAGCCTTAGGGGTGACAGGGGGCAGCAGCCCCAGCATTTT	CASSLRGDRGQQPQHF
TRBV3-1	TRBJ1-2	few	NA	TGTGCCAGCAGCCAAGTCGGGACTCTCCTCGGGGATGGCTACACCTTC	CASSQVGTLLGDGYTF
TRBV5-1	TRBJ2-1	few	NA	TGCGCCAGCAGCTTAGATAACAGGTTCGGTGAGCAGTTCTTC	CASSLDNRFGEQFF
TRBV24-1	TRBJ1-5	few	NA	TGTGCCACCAGTGATCCCCAGGGTGCGGGCCAGCCCCAGCATTTT	CATSDPQGAGQPQHF
TRBV6-1	TRBJ1-1	NA	NA	TGTGCCAGCAATACCCGGGAGGGGAACACTGAAGCTTTCTTT	CASNTREGNTEAFF
TRBV15	TRBJ2-3	once	TRBD2	TGTGCCACCAGCAGAAAGCGGGAGGCCCCAGATACGCAGTATTTT	CATSRKREAPDTQYF
TRBV20-1	TRBJ1-5	few	TRBD1	TGCAGTGCTAGAGATGCGGCTAGACAGGGGGCGACTGGGCAGCCCCAGCATTTT	CSARDAARQGATGQPQHF
TRBV20-1	TRBJ2-1	NA	NA	TGCAGCCCGCTTGACAGGACCTACAATGAGCAGTTCTTC	CSPLDRTYNEQFF
TRBV28	TRBJ2-2	few	NA	TGTGCCAGCAGAACGGGTGGCAGGGCGAACACCGGGGAGCTGTTTTTT	CASRTGGRANTGELFF
TRBV20-1	TRBJ2-6	NA	TRBD1	TGCAGTGCTAGAGACCTACTCGACAGGGCCGGGGCCAACGTCCTGACTTTC	CSARDLLDRAGANVLTF
TRBV3-1	TRBJ1-6	few	NA	TGTGCCAGCGGGAAATGGAATTCACCCCTCCACTTT	CASGKWNSPLHF
TRBV20-1	TRBJ2-5	few	NA	TGCAGTTCCAGGGTGGTGGAGACCCAGTACTTC	CSSRVVETQYF
TRBV5-1	TRBJ1-2	NA	NA	TGCGCCAGCAGCTTGAGCACGATAGCAGATGGCTACACCTTC	CASSLSTIADGYTF
TRBV29-1	TRBJ2-2	NA	TRBD1	TGCAGCGTTGAGGGACAGGGGGGTTCCAACACCGGGGAGCTGTTTTTT	CSVEGQGGSNTGELFF
TRBV5-1	TRBJ2-6	NA	TRBD1	TGCGCCAGCAGCTTGGTTAGGGGGCGTAGGGCCAACGTCCTGACTTTC	CASSLVRGRRANVLTF
TRBV5-1	TRBJ1-4	few	NA	TGCGCCAGCAGCTCCGGACAGAATGAAAAACTGTTTTTT	CASSSGQNEKLFF
TRBV4-1	TRBJ1-2	NA	NA	TGCGCCAGCAGCCATCCCGGGGTGATTAGCTATGGCTACACCTTC	CASSHPGVISYGYTF
TRBV2	TRBJ2-3	few	TRBD1	TGTGCCAGCAGTGGACAGGGGGCTGGAGATACGCAGTATTTT	CASSGQGAGDTQYF
TRBV3-1	TRBJ2-1	NA	TRBD2	TGTGCCAGCAGGATGAGCGGGAGTGCAGGAAATGAGCAGTTCTTC	CASRMSGSAGNEQFF
TRBV3-1	TRBJ2-2	NA	NA	TGTGCCAGCAGACAAATGCCAGTTTCCGGGGAGCTGTTTTTT	CASRQMPVSGELFF
TRBV15	TRBJ1-1	many	NA	TGTGCCACCAGCACAACGGGGAACACTGAAGCTTTCTTT	CATSTTGNTEAFF
TRBV20-1	TRBJ2-5	few	TRBD1	TGCAGTGCTAGACGTGGGACAGGGAAAGAGACCCAGTACTTC	CSARRGTGKETQYF
TRBV5-1	TRBJ1-3	few	NA	TGCGCCAGCAGCCCTCAATCGCCCTCTGGAAACACCATATATTTT	CASSPQSPSGNTIYF
TRBV7-2	TRBJ2-7	few	NA	TGTGCCAGCAGCTTAGTGGGAACGAGCACCTACGAGCAGTACTTC	CASSLVGTSTYEQYF
TRBV24-1	TRBJ2-1	once	NA	TGTGCCACCAGTGATCCCGCCAGGAGGGGGGGCAATGAGCAGTTCTTC	CATSDPARRGGNEQFF
TRBV7-9	TRBJ1-4	NA	NA	TGTGCCAGCAGCCTCCAGGTTGGGACTAATGAAAAACTGTTTTTT	CASSLQVGTNEKLFF
TRBV2	TRBJ1-1	once	NA	TGTGCCAGCAGTGAATTAGGGGGACACACTGAAGCTTTCTTT	CASSELGGHTEAFF
TRBV5-1	TRBJ2-2	few	NA	TGCGCCAGCAGAAGGGGCAGGGACAACACCGGGGAGCTGTTTTTT	CASRRGRDNTGELFF
TRBV12-3/TRBV12-4	TRBJ1-3	NA	NA	TGTGCCAGCAGTTTAGCTATGCACACCATATATTTT	CASSLAMHTIYF
TRBV11-3	TRBJ2-5	NA	NA	TGTGCCAGCAGCCGTCTACAAGCGACGGAGACCCAGTACTTC	CASSRLQATETQYF
TRBV7-2	TRBJ1-5	NA	NA	TGTGCCAGCAGCTTGTCACAGGGCCAGCCCCAGCATTTT	CASSLSQGQPQHF